The entry below gives a single T cell receptor beta chain sequence along with its context. Its specificity is unknown. The data are from a study of T cell repertoires in cytomegalovirus infection. TCRdb passed the reads through MiXCR, listing each CDR3 protein once. The data contain approximately 120,000 distinct CDR3 sequences, about 28% of them seen just once; the ten biggest clones take up about 81%. The V gene's germline CDR1 is SGDLS and CDR2 YYNGEE. This CDR3 spans 13 amino acids. V gave up 6 bases and J gave up 3 bases, with 9 bases separating them. The sample consisted of CD8+ T cells from cultured PBMCs, taken from culture after CMV antigen stimulation. This chain links TRBV9 with TRBJ2-2; no clear D. The origin of this receptor is a human donor in good health (CMV status not recorded). Some clones in this sample may be carry-over from other donors' samples. The CDR3: CASMSRDTGELFF. DNA of the CDR3: TGTGCCAGCATGAGTAGGGACACCGGGGAGCTGTTTTTT.